The clone carrying this TCR beta chain was picked up many times. The ends were cut back, 6 bases at V and 4 bases at J, with 19 bases in the middle. From germline, CDR1 is DFQATT and CDR2 SNEGSKA (reference sequence). The CDR3 consists of 15 residues. This record belongs to a study of T cells after yellow fever vaccination. TCRdb reprocessed the 5' RACE reads via MiXCR and lists one record per CDR3 protein. The data show fewer than 150,000 distinct CDR3 sequences, 7.7% seen once. The sample in question was CD4+ T cells sorted from PBMCs, obtained 5 days after the yellow fever booster vaccination. The chain recombines TRBV20-1 with TRBJ2-1; D possibly corresponds to TRBD2 (5 bases). The TCR was taken from a man aged 25-40 years who received the YFV17D yellow fever vaccine. The CDR3 loop is CSATQSGRRYNEQFF. The CDR3 DNA reads TGCAGTGCGACGCAGAGTGGCAGGAGGTACAATGAGCAGTTCTTC.